In this sample, the clone carrying this T cell receptor (beta chain) turned up many times. What it binds is not known. Amplification of ligated cDNA took four PCR rounds with SP2 and nested alpha and beta constant primers. TCRdb reprocessed the UMI-ligation and nested PCR reads with MiXCR, giving one entry per CDR3 protein. The top ten hold about 3.1% of the sample, which has tens of thousands of distinct CDR3 sequences, about 6.9% seen once. The treatment: skin biopsy from PPD injection site in Mantoux-positive individual. An oligonucleotide containing a UMI was ligated to the 3' end of TCR cDNA. Tuberculin skin test biopsies were taken where PPD was injected in Mantoux-positive people. Input was about 1 to 1,100 ng of DNase-treated total RNA without cell sorting. The data originate from a study of naive and memory T cell subsets. Study observations and caveats: Far more TCRs reportedly came from tuberculin skin test site biopsies. Tuberculin site TCR excess was interpreted as type IV hypersensitivity infiltration.

Germline assignment: CDR1 KGHSH and CDR2 LQKENI. The CDR3 totals 15 residues. V lost 4 bases and J 0 bases, leaving 12 bases between the germline ends. The material sequenced was skin, taken from a tuberculin skin test site. This chain joins TRBV18 and TRBJ1-2; D is uncertain. The TCR originated in an adult in good health. In DNA form, the CDR3 reads TGTGCCAGCTCACTCGACGGATCTGCTAACTATGGCTACACCTTC. Its translation: CASSLDGSANYGYTF.